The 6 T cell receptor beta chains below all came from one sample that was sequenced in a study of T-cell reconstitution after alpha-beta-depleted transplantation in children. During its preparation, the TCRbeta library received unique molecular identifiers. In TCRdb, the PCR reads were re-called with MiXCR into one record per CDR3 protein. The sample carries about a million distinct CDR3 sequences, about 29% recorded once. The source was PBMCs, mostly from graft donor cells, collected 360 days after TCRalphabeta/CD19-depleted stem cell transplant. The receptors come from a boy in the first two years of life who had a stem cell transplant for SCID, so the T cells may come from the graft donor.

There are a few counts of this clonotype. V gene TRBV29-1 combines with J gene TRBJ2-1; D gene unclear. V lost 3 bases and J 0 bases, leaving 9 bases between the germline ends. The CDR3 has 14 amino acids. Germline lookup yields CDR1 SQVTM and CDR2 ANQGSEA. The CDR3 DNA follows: TGCAGCGTTGATGGGCCGACCTCCTACAATGAGCAGTTCTTC. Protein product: CSVDGPTSYNEQFF.

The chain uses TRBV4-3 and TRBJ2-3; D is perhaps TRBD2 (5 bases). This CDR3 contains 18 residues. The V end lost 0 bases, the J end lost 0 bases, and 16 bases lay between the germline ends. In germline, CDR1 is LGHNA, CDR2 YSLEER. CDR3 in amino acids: CASSQDEIQEASTDTQYF. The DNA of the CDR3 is TGCGCCAGCAGCCAAGATGAGATCCAGGAGGCTAGCACAGATACGCAGTATTTT.

The CDR3 region is CASSFPRGGNEAFF. The CDR3 nucleotides read TGTGCCAGCAGTTTTCCCCGGGGGGGGAATGAAGCTTTCTTT. The chain links TRBV6-5 to TRBJ1-1, with D tentatively TRBD1 (5 bases). Trimming shortened V by 4 bases and J by 7 bases, and 16 bases separated the two germline ends. The CDR3 covers 14 residues. Germline V CDR1 and CDR2: MNHEY, SVGAGI.

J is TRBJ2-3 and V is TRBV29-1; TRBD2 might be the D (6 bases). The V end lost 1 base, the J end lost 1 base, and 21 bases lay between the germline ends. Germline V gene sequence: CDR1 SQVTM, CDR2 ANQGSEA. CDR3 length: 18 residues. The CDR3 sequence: CSVEGRLGQGIRTDTQYF. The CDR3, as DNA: TGCAGCGTTGAAGGCAGACTAGGTCAGGGTATACGCACAGATACGCAGTATTTT.

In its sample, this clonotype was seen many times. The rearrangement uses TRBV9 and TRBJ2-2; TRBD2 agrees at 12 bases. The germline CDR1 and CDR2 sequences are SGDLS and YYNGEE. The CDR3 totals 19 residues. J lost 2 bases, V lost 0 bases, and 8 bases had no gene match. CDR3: CASSVVPRLAGANTGELFF. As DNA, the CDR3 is TGTGCCAGCAGCGTAGTCCCCCGACTAGCGGGGGCTAACACCGGGGAGCTGTTTTTT.

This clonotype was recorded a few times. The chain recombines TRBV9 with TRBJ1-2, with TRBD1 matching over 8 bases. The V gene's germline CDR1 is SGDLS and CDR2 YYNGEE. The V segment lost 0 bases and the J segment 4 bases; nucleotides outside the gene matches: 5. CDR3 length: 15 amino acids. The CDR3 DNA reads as TGTGCCAGCAGCGTAGTCGGGACAGGAATCTATGGCTACACCTTC. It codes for CASSVVGTGIYGYTF. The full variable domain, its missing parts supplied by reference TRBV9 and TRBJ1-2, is DSGVTQTPKHLITATGQRVTLRCSPRSGDLSVYWYQQSLDQGLQFLIQYYNGEERAKGNILERFSAQQFPDLHSELNLSSLELGDSALYFCASSVVGTGIYGYTFGSGTRLTVV.